Described below is a single TCR beta chain sequence and its context. The antigen is not known. The data were obtained in a study of cytomegalovirus exposure and HLA in healthy donors. The CDR3 has 13 amino acids. The germline CDR1 and CDR2 sequences are MDHEN and SYDVKM. The V and J ends lost 5 bases and 6 bases, in that order; junction bases with no gene match: 6. General study results and limits: It was 150 or so TCR beta chains that were listed as cytomegalovirus-associated. Among the sequence variants, a highly shared cluster was likely an artifact of sequencing. In a later analysis, a missense DCLRE1C variant was linked to TCR beta V- and J-gene trimming.

The PCR ran on 60 Vbeta and 13 Jbeta primers. The table came from immunoSEQ multiplex PCR; TCRdb's copy has only in-frame clones and leaves some out. The table lists about 83,000 clones. The clonotype was recovered from a man aged 18 to 30 in good health and CMV-seropositive. Source material: PBMCs. The rearrangement uses TRBV28 and TRBJ1-2; 7 bases match TRBD1. CDR3 sequence: CASSQGGRDGYTF. CDR3 nucleotides: TGTGCCAGCAGTCAGGGGGGAAGGGATGGCTACACCTTC.